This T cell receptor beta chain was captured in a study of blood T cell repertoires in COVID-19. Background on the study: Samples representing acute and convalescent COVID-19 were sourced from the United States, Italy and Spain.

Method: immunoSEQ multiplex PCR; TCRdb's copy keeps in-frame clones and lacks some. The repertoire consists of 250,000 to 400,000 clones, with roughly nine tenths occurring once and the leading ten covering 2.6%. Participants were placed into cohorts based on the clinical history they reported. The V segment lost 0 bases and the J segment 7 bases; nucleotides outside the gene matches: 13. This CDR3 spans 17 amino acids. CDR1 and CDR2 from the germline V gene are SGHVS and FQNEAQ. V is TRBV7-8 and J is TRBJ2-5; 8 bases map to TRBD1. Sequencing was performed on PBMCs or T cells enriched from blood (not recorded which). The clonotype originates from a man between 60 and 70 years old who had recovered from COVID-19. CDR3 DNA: TGTGCCAGCAGCTTAGCCCCTCCAGACAGGGGTAGGACGACCCAGTACTTC. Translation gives CASSLAPPDRGRTTQYF. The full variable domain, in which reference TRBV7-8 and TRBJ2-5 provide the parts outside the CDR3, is GAGVSQSPRYKVAKRGQDVALRCDPISGHVSLFWYQQALGQGPEFLTYFQNEAQLDKSGLPSDRFFAERPEGSVSTLKIQRTQQEDSAVYLCASSLAPPDRGRTTQYFGPGTRLLVL.